This T cell receptor (beta chain) was identified in a study of T cells in Graves' hyperthyroidism and ophthalmopathy. Broader study findings: Researchers found most expanded thyroid clonotypes above 0.001 in blood as well.

CDR1 is MNHEY, CDR2 SVGEGT, per germline. With V trimmed by 0 bases and J by 7 bases, 6 bases remained unmatched. The CDR3 sequence is 16 residues long. In its sample, this clonotype was seen many times. No antigen is known for it. The TCR beta CDR3 regions underwent amplification using RNA transcripts as the source. With the HTBI primer set, the TCR CDR3 went through a first round of RT-PCR. TCRdb itself ran the multiplex PCR reads through MiXCR, one entry per CDR3 protein. Of roughly 280,000 distinct CDR3 sequences in the sample, about 15% are singletons; the top ten hold approximately 57%. The sample comprised blood. This clonotype was sampled from a woman aged 55-69 years with Graves' ophthalmopathy. The chain couples TRBV6-2 or TRBV6-3 to TRBJ2-1; 10 bases line up with TRBD2. CDR3 nucleotides: TGTGCCAGCAGTTACTCCCCTAGCGGGAGAGGGAATGAGCAGTTCTTC. Protein: CASSYSPSGRGNEQFF.